This TCR beta chain was profiled in a study of neurological immune-mediated disorders. Points from the study as a whole: None of the CDR3 amino acid sequences found in expanded clones was shared across subjects. This suggests that the TCR-beta repertoires were private in all groups.

V was pared by 8 bases and J by 3 bases, with 17 bases of the junction left unmatched. The germline V gene encodes CDR1 DFQATT and CDR2 SNEGSKA (reference sequence). The CDR3 has 16 residues. TCRdb reprocessed the 5' RACE reads with MiXCR, giving one entry per CDR3 protein. This sample carries more than 30,000 distinct CDR3 sequences, about 3.8% of them seen once, and the ten largest clones take around a quarter. There are many counts of this clonotype. Its target is unknown. The chain recombines TRBV20-1 with TRBJ2-7, with 9 bases that match TRBD2. The receptor comes from a woman aged 40-49 years in good health. Sequenced: CD4+ T cells from blood. CDR3 coding DNA: TGCAGTCCCCAACTTCCAATGGGACTAGCAGGCTACGAGCAGTACTTC. Protein product: CSPQLPMGLAGYEQYF.